These T cell receptor beta chains were read from a single sample in a study of siplizumab effects on memory and regulatory T cells. The protocol was immunoSEQ multiplex PCR, while the TCRdb copy is restricted to in-frame clones and leaves out a portion. The data contain 95,000 to 100,000 clones, about 93% of them seen just once; the ten biggest clones take up approximately 12%. Material: non-Treg CD4+ T cells sorted from blood. The receptor source for this set is a human donor in good health. Each CDR3 is given with its conserved first and last residue. Each record gives: D gene, V gene, J gene, clone size, CDR3 protein, CDR3 DNA. A D gene is named only where the DNA matches it firmly. Only some rows state a clone size, as once, few, many or a class for expanded clones.

D: -; V: TRBV7-3; J: TRBJ2-7; size: -; CDR3: CASSSAQGAYEQYF; DNA: TGTGCCAGCAGCTCGGCACAGGGTGCCTACGAGCAGTACTTC
D: -; V: TRBV7-6; J: TRBJ1-1; size: once; CDR3: CASSQGGGWEMNTEAFF; DNA: TGTGCCAGCAGCCAGGGCGGGGGATGGGAGATGAACACTGAAGCTTTCTTT
D: -; V: TRBV2; J: TRBJ2-1; size: -; CDR3: CASSEGQFSYNEQFF; DNA: TGTGCCAGCAGTGAGGGGCAGTTCTCCTACAATGAGCAGTTCTTC
D: -; V: TRBV15; J: TRBJ1-6; size: -; CDR3: CATSRAQANSPLHF; DNA: TGTGCCACCAGCAGAGCCCAGGCTAATTCACCCCTCCACTTT
D: TRBD1; V: TRBV7-9; J: TRBJ2-1; size: -; CDR3: CASTQGYNEQFF; DNA: TGTGCCAGCACACAGGGGTACAATGAGCAGTTCTTC
D: -; V: TRBV27; J: TRBJ1-2; size: -; CDR3: CASGQLYGYTF; DNA: TGTGCCAGCGGACAGCTCTATGGCTACACCTTC
D: TRBD2; V: TRBV11-3; J: TRBJ2-1; size: -; CDR3: CASSISGSRSSEQFF; DNA: TGTGCCAGCAGCATTAGCGGGAGTCGGTCATCTGAGCAGTTCTTC
D: TRBD2; V: TRBV7-9; J: TRBJ2-7; size: -; CDR3: CASSLHGTGGSVEQYF; DNA: TGTGCCAGCAGCCTACACGGAACGGGAGGTTCCGTCGAGCAGTACTTC
D: -; V: TRBV19; J: TRBJ2-3; size: few; CDR3: CASTPTAGGTQYF; DNA: TGTGCCAGTACCCCAACAGCAGGAGGGACGCAGTATTTT
D: -; V: TRBV29-1; J: TRBJ1-5; size: -; CDR3: CSVGEGASNQPQHF; DNA: TGCAGCGTTGGGGAAGGGGCCAGCAATCAGCCCCAGCATTTT
D: TRBD2; V: TRBV4-1; J: TRBJ2-1; size: -; CDR3: CASSLLGLAGYNEQFF; DNA: TGCGCCAGCAGCCTCCTGGGACTAGCGGGGTACAATGAGCAGTTCTTC
D: -; V: TRBV29-1; J: TRBJ2-7; size: -; CDR3: CSVEEGQGPHEQYF; DNA: TGCAGCGTTGAGGAGGGGCAGGGACCACACGAGCAGTACTTC
D: -; V: TRBV30; J: TRBJ2-7; size: -; CDR3: CASDGHGTGEQYF; DNA: TGTGCCTCGGACGGACACGGAACGGGGGAGCAGTACTTC
D: -; V: TRBV11-3; J: TRBJ2-1; size: -; CDR3: CASSSRDEQFF; DNA: TGTGCCAGCAGCAGTCGCGATGAGCAGTTCTTC
D: -; V: TRBV10-2; J: TRBJ2-4; size: -; CDR3: CASRPGIDIQYF; DNA: TGCGCCAGCAGGCCCGGTATAGACATTCAGTACTTC
D: -; V: TRBV19; J: TRBJ1-1; size: -; CDR3: CASTGKGLNTEAFF; DNA: TGTGCCAGTACCGGGAAAGGCTTGAACACTGAAGCTTTCTTT
D: -; V: TRBV27; J: TRBJ2-5; size: -; CDR3: CASSLGGGGETQYF; DNA: TGTGCCAGCAGTTTAGGGGGGGGCGGTGAGACCCAGTACTTC
D: -; V: TRBV11-3; J: TRBJ2-1; size: -; CDR3: CASSRSIGDLNNEQFF; DNA: TGTGCCAGCAGCCGATCCATCGGGGACCTGAACAATGAGCAGTTCTTC
D: -; V: TRBV9; J: TRBJ1-1; size: -; CDR3: CASSYDPGGSTEAFF; DNA: TGTGCCAGCAGCTATGACCCTGGGGGGTCCACTGAAGCTTTCTTT